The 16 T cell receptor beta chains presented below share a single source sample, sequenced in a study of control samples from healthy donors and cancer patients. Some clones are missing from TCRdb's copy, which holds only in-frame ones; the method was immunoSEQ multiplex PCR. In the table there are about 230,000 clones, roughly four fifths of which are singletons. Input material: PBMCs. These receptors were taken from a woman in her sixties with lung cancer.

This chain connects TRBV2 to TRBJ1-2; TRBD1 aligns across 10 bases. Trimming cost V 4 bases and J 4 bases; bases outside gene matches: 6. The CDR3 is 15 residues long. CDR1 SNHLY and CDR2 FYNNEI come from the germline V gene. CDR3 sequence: CASSVGTGEGYGYTF. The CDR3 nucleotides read TGTGCCAGCAGTGTAGGGACAGGGGAAGGCTATGGCTACACCTTC.

In nucleotides, the CDR3 is TGTGCCAGCAGTTTACAGGGGCAGAACACTGAAGCTTTCTTT. Translation: CASSLQGQNTEAFF. J is TRBJ1-1 and V is TRBV6-5; 7 bases map to TRBD1. The germline CDR1 and CDR2 sequences are MNHEY and SVGAGI. CDR3 length: 14 residues. Trimming took 4 bases from V and 1 from J; bases not matched to a gene: 3.

The CDR3 region is CASSADGYSTTEAFF. CDR3 DNA sequence: TGTGCCAGCAGCGCGGACGGATATTCGACCACTGAAGCTTTCTTT. The chain employs TRBV9 and TRBJ1-1, with D unclear. The CDR3 is 15 amino acids. With 3 bases removed from V and 4 bases from J, the gap between germline ends came to 16 bases. Germline V gene data show CDR1 as SGDLS and CDR2 as YYNGEE. Drawing the rest from reference TRBV9 and TRBJ1-1, the complete variable domain is DSGVTQTPKHLITATGQRVTLRCSPRSGDLSVYWYQQSLDQGLQFLIQYYNGEERAKGNILERFSAQQFPDLHSELNLSSLELGDSALYFCASSADGYSTTEAFFGQGTRLTVV.

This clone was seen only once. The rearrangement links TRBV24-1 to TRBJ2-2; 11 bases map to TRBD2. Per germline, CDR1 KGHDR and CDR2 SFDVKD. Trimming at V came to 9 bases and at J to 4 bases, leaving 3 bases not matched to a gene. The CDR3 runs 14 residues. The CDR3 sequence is CATGTSGGTGELFF. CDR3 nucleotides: TGTGCCACCGGGACTAGCGGCGGCACCGGGGAGCTGTTTTTT.

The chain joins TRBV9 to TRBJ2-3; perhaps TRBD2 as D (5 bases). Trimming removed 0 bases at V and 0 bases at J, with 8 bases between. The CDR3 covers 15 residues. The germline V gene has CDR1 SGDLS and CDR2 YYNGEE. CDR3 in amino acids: CASSVDGVSTDTQYF. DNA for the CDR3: TGTGCCAGCAGCGTAGACGGGGTTAGCACAGATACGCAGTATTTT.

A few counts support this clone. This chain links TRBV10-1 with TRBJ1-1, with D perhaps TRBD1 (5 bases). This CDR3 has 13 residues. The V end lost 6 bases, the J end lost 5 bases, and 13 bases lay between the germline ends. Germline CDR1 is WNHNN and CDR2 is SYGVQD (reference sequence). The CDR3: CASRAQGITEAFF. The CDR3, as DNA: TGCGCCAGCAGGGCCCAGGGAATAACTGAAGCTTTCTTT.

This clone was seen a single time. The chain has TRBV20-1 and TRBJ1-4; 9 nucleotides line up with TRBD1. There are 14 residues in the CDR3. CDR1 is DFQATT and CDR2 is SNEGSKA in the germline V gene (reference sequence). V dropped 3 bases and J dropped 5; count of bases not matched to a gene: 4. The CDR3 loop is CSASRGQGNEKLFF. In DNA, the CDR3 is TGCAGTGCTAGTAGGGGACAGGGAAATGAAAAACTGTTTTTT.

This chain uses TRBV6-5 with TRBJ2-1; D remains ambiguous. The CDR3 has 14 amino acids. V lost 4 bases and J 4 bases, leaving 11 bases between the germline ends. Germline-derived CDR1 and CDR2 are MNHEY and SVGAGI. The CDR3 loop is CASSFHDQYNEQFF. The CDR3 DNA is TGTGCCAGCAGTTTCCACGACCAATACAATGAGCAGTTCTTC.

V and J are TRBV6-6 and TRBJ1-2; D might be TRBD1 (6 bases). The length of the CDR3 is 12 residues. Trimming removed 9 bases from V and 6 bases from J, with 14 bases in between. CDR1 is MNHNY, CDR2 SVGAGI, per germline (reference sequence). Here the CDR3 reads CASSGGGHGYTF. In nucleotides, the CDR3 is TGTGCCAGTTCGGGAGGGGGACATGGCTACACCTTC.

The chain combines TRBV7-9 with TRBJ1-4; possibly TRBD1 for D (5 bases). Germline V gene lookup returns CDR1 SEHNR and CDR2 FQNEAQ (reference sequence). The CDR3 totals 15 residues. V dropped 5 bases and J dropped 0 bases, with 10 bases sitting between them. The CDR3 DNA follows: TGTGCCAGCAGCCCGTGGGGGTCAACTAATGAAAAACTGTTTTTT. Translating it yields CASSPWGSTNEKLFF.

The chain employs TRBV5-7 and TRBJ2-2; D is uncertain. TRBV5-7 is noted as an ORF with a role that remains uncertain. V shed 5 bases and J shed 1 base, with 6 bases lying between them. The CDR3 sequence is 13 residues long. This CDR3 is CASRAGNTGELFF. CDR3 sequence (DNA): TGTGCCAGCAGGGCAGGGAACACCGGGGAGCTGTTTTTT.

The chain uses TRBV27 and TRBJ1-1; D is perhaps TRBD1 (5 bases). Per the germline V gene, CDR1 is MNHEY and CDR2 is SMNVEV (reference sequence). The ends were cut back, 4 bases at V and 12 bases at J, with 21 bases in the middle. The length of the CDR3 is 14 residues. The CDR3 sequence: CASSSSGRFERTFF. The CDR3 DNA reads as TGTGCCAGCAGTTCCTCAGGGAGGTTCGAAAGAACTTTCTTT.

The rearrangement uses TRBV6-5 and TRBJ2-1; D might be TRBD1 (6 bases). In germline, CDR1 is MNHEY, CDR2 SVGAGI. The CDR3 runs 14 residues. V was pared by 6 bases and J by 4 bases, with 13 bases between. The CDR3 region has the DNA TGTGCCAGCAGCAGGGGTTCACCTTACAATGAGCAGTTCTTC. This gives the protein CASSRGSPYNEQFF.

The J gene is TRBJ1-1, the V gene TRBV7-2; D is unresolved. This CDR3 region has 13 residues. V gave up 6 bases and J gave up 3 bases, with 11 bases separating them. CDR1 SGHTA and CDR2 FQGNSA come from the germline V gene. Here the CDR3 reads CASSTRRDTEAFF. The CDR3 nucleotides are TGTGCCAGCAGTACACGACGCGACACTGAAGCTTTCTTT.

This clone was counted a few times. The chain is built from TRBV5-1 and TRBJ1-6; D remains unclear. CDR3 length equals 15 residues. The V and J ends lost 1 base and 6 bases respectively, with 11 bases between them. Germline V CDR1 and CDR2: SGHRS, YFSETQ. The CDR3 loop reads CASSLRDGPNSPLHF. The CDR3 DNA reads TGCGCCAGCAGCTTGCGCGATGGCCCTAATTCACCCCTCCACTTT. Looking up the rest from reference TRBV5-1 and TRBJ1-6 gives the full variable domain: KAGVTQTPRYLIKTRGQQVTLSCSPISGHRSVSWYQQTPGQGLQFLFEYFSETQRNKGNFPGRFSGRQFSNSRSEMNVSTLELGDSALYLCASSLRDGPNSPLHFGNGTRLTVT.

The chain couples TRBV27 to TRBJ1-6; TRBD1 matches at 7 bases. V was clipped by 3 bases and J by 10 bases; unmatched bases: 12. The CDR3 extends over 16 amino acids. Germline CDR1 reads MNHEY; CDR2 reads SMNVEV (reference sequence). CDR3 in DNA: TGTGCCAGCAGTTTTACCCCAACAGGGGTAGGGTCACCCCTCCACTTT. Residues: CASSFTPTGVGSPLHF.